This T cell receptor beta chain comes out of a study of T cell responses to AZD1222 COVID-19 vaccine. Germline-derived CDR1 and CDR2 are SGDLS and YYNGEE. The ends lost 3 bases at V and 1 base at J; junction bases unmatched: 24. The length of the CDR3 is 22 residues. For this clone: Its matching antigen is unknown.

The assay was immunoSEQ multiplex PCR, and TCRdb's table has in-frame clones only and misses some. This table has around 200,000 clones, approximately 94% appearing once. Study results and caveats: Repertoires were sampled only after the peak T cell response. Donors in the cohort were predominantly white British and more often female, and clonal diversity was possibly underestimated. Spike-specific TCR depth and breadth grew after two AZD1222 doses. Only a handful of AZD1222 recipients were seropositive at baseline.

This clonotype originated in an adult who received the AZD1222 COVID-19 vaccine. The sample was peripheral blood, taken 28 days after the second AZD1222 dose. The chain combines TRBV9 with TRBJ1-1; TRBD1 matches at 10 bases. In DNA, the CDR3 is TGTGCCAGCAGCGGAGTTGCCCGAACTAGGGACGAGACAGGGGGCGGGAACACTGAAGCTTTCTTT. This sequence encodes CASSGVARTRDETGGGNTEAFF.